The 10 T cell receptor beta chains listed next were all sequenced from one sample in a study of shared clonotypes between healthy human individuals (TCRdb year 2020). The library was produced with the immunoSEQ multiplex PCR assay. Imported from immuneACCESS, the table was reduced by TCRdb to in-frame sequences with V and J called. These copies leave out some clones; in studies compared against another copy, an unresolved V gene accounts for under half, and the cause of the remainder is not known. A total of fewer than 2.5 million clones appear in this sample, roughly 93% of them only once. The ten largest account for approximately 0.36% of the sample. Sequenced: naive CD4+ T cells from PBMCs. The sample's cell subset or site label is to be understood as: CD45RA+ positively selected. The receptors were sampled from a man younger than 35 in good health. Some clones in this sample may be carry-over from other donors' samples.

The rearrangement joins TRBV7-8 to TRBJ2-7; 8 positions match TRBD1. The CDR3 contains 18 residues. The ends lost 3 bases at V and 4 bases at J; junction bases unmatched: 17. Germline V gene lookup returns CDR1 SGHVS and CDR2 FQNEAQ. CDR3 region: CASSLEPGQGRFGYEQYF. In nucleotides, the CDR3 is TGTGCCAGCAGCTTGGAACCAGGACAGGGTCGTTTTGGTTACGAGCAGTACTTC.

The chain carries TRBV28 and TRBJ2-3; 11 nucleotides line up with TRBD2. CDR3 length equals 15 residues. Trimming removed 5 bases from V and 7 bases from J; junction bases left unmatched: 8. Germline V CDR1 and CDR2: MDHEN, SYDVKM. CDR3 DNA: TGTGCCAGCAGTCTACTAGCGGGAGACTTGAATACGCAGTATTTT. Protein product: CASSLLAGDLNTQYF.

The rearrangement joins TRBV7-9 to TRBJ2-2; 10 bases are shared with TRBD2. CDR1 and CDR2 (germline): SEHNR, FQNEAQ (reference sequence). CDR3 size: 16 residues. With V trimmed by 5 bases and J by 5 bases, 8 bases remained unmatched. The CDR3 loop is CASSISGRNGTGELFF. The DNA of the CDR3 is TGTGCCAGCAGCATTAGCGGGAGGAATGGGACCGGGGAGCTGTTTTTT.

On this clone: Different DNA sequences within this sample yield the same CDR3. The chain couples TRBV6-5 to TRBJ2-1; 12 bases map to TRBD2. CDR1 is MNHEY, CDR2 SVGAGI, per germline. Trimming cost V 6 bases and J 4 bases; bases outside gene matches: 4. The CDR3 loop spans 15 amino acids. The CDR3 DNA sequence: TGTGCCAGCAGACTGACTAGCGGGGGTTACAATGAGCAGTTCTTC. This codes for CASRLTSGGYNEQFF.

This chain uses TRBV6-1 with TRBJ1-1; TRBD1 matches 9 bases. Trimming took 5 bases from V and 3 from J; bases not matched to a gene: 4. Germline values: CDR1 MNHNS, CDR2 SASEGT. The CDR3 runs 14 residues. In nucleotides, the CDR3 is TGTGCCAGCAGTACGACAGGGGGATACACTGAAGCTTTCTTT. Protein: CASSTTGGYTEAFF.

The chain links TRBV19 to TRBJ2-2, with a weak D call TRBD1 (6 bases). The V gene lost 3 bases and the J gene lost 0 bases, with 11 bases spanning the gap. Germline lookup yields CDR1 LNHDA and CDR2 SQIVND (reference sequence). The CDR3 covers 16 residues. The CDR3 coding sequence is TGTGCCAGTAGTATTTCCGGGACAACGAACACCGGGGAGCTGTTTTTT. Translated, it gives CASSISGTTNTGELFF.

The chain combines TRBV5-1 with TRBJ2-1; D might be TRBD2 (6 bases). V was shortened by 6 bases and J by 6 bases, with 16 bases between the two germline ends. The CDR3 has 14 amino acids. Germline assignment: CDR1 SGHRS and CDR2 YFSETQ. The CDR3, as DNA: TGCGCCAGCATTGGGGGGTTTGAGGGCAATGAGCAGTTCTTC. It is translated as CASIGGFEGNEQFF.

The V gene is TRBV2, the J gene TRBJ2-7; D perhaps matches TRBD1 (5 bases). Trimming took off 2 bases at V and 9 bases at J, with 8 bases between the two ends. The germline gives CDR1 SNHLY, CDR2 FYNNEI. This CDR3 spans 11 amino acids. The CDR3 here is CASSEQGGQYF. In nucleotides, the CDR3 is TGTGCCAGCAGTGAACAGGGTGGGCAGTACTTC.

The CDR3 here is CASSIKAGELFF. CDR3 DNA sequence: TGTGCCAGTAGTATAAAGGCCGGGGAGCTGTTTTTT. The chain has TRBV19 and TRBJ2-2, with D hard to call. Trimming removed 2 bases from V and 6 bases from J, with 4 bases in between. The CDR3 length is 12 residues. Germline CDR1 is LNHDA and CDR2 is SQIVND (reference sequence).

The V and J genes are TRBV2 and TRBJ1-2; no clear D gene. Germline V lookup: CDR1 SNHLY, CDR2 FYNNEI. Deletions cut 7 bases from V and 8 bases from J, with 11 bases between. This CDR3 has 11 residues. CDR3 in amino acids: CASTGVVGYTF. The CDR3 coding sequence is TGTGCCAGCACCGGGGTGGTAGGCTACACCTTC.